The source of this T cell receptor beta chain is a study of T cells after posttransplantation cyclophosphamide. Sequencing used immunoSEQ multiplex PCR; TCRdb keeps in-frame clones, though not all of them. Singletons are absent from the sample, which has about 14,000 clones. This clone was recorded many times. From germline, CDR1 is KGHSH and CDR2 LQKENI. The V end lost 1 base, the J end lost 3 bases, and 13 bases lay between the germline ends. The CDR3 extends over 15 amino acids. A marrow graft followed busulfan-fludarabine conditioning, with cyclophosphamide on days +3 and +4. The TCR originated in a female patient aged 40-50 years who received an allogeneic stem cell transplant from a related donor, was CMV-positive, and had no GVHD. Certain T cells may be donor cells from the graft. The chain is built from TRBV18 and TRBJ2-7; TRBD2 might be the D (5 bases). Sequencing was performed on PBMCs, taken more than 950 days after allogeneic stem cell transplant with posttransplant cyclophosphamide. CDR3 residues: CASSPLEGGGYEQYF. The DNA of the CDR3 is TGTGCCAGCTCACCACTTGAGGGTGGCGGCTACGAGCAGTACTTC.